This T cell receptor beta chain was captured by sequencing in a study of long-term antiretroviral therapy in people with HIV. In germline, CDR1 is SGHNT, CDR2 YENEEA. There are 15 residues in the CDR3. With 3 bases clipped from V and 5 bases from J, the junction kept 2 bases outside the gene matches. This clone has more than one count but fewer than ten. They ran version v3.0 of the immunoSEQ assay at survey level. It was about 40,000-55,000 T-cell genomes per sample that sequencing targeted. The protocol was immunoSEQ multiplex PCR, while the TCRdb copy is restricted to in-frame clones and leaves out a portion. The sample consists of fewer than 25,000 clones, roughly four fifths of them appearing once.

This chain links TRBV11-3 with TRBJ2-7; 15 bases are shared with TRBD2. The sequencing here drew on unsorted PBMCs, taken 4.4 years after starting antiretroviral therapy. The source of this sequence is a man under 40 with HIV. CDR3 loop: CASSFGTSGRNEQYF. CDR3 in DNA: TGTGCCAGCAGCTTCGGGACTAGCGGGAGGAACGAGCAGTACTTC.